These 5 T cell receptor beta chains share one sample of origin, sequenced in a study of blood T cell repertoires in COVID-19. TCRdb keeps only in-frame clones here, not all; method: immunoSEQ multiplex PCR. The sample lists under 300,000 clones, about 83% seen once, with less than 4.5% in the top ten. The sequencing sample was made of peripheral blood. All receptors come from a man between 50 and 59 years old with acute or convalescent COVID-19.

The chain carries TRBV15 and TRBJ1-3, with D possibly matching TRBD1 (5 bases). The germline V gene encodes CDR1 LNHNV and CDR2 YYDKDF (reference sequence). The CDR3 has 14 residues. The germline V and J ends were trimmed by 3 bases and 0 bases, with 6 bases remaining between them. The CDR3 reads CATSRDNSGNTIYF. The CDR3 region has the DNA TGTGCCACCAGCAGGGACAACTCTGGAAACACCATATATTTT. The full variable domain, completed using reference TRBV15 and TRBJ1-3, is DAMVIQNPRYQVTQFGKPVTLSCSQTLNHNVMYWYQQKSSQAPKLLFHYYDKDFNNEADTPDNFQSRRPNTSFCFLDIRSPGLGDTAMYLCATSRDNSGNTIYFGEGSWLTVV.

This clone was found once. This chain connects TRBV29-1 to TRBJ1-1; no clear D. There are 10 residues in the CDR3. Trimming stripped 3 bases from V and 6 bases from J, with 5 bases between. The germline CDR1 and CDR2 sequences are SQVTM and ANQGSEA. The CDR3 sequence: CSVDRAEAFF. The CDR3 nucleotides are TGCAGCGTTGATCGGGCTGAAGCTTTCTTT.

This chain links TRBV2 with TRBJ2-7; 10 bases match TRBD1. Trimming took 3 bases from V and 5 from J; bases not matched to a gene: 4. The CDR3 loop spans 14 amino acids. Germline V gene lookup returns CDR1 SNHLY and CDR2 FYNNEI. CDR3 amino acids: CASSDRDRGHEQYF. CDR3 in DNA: TGTGCCAGCAGTGACCGGGACAGGGGACACGAGCAGTACTTC. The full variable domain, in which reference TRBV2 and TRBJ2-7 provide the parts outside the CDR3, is EPEVTQTPSHQVTQMGQEVILRCVPISNHLYFYWYRQILGQKVEFLVSFYNNEISEKSEIFDDQFSVERPDGSNFTLKIRSTKLEDSAMYFCASSDRDRGHEQYFGPGTRLTVT.

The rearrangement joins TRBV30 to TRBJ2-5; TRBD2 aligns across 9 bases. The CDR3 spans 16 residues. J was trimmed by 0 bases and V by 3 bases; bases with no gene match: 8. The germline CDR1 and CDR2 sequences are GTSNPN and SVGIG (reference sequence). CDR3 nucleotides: TGTGCCTGGAGCGCTAGCGGGACTTGGTACCAAGAGACCCAGTACTTC. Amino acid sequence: CAWSASGTWYQETQYF.

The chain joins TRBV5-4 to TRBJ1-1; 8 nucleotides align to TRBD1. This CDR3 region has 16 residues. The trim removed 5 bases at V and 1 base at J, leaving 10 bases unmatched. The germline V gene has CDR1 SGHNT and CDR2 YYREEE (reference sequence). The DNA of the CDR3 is TGTGCCAGCAGTTTTCCGGGACAGGCAAGGAACACTGAAGCTTTCTTT. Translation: CASSFPGQARNTEAFF.